These 8 T cell receptor beta chains share one sample of origin, sequenced in a study of blood T cell repertoires in COVID-19 (dated by TCRdb to 2019 to 2021). Receptor amplification or capture employed the immunoSEQ multiplex PCR assay. This is the immuneACCESS table as TCRdb keeps it, with only in-frame sequences that have V and J called. A part of the clones is gone; compared with another copy, unresolved V genes explain less than half, and the rest is unexplained. For this sample the table gives tens of thousands of clones, of which over 70% were detected only once. More than 15% of the sample belongs to the ten largest clones. The sequenced sample consisted of peripheral blood. Every receptor here comes from a human donor in a cohort sampled during active COVID-19.

The chain has TRBV6-5 and TRBJ1-6, with a tentative D call TRBD1 (6 bases). The ends were cut back, 2 bases at V and 7 bases at J, with 12 bases in the middle. This CDR3 spans 15 amino acids. Germline V gene lookup returns CDR1 MNHEY and CDR2 SVGAGI. The CDR3 bases are TGTGCCAGCAGTTACGGGGGGGCAGGGAATTCACCCCTCCACTTT. Amino acid sequence: CASSYGGAGNSPLHF.

This sequence joins TRBV28 and TRBJ1-1; the match to TRBD1 covers 7 bases. The CDR3 covers 16 residues. J gave up 6 bases and V 5 bases, and 15 bases lay outside the gene matches. CDR1 and CDR2 (germline): MDHEN, SYDVKM. CDR3 region: CASSHSKGAQSPEAFF. The CDR3 nucleotides read TGTGCCAGCAGTCACTCGAAGGGGGCGCAAAGTCCTGAAGCTTTCTTT.

V is TRBV6-1 and J is TRBJ1-1, with D tentatively TRBD1 (6 bases). V lost 5 bases, J lost 5 bases, and 15 bases lay in between. The CDR3 has 14 amino acids. Germline-derived CDR1 and CDR2 are MNHNS and SASEGT. CDR3 protein: CASSTGGLKTEAFF. CDR3 DNA sequence: TGTGCCAGCAGTACGGGGGGCCTAAAAACTGAAGCTTTCTTT.

V is TRBV12-3 or TRBV12-4 and J is TRBJ1-1; 10 positions agree with TRBD1. Trimming at V came to 6 bases and at J to 5 bases, leaving 3 bases not matched to a gene. The CDR3 is 13 residues long. CDR3 nucleotides: TGTGCCAGCAGGTGGGACAGGGGAACTGAAGCTTTCTTT. Translation: CASRWDRGTEAFF.

The rearrangement uses TRBV6-5 and TRBJ2-2, with D maybe TRBD2 (5 bases). The germline CDR1 and CDR2 sequences are MNHEY and SVGAGI. The CDR3 has 13 amino acids. V lost 8 bases and J 6 bases, leaving 13 bases between the germline ends. Here the CDR3 DNA reads TGTGCCAGCGGGGAGACTCCAGCCGGGGAGCTGTTTTTT. This encodes CASGETPAGELFF.

The rearrangement links TRBV7-6 to TRBJ2-3; D is possibly TRBD2 (5 bases). Germline V gives CDR1 SGHVS, CDR2 FNYEAQ. The CDR3 is 15 residues long. Trimming took off 1 base at V and 4 bases at J, with 12 bases between the two ends. The DNA of the CDR3 is TGTGCCAGCAGCTTAGAGTGGGAGATGGCAGATACGCAGTATTTT. Amino acids: CASSLEWEMADTQYF.

V is TRBV5-1 and J is TRBJ2-3; 7 nucleotides match TRBD2. Looked up from germline, CDR1 is SGHRS and CDR2 is YFSETQ. Trimming removed 1 base from V and 4 bases from J; junction bases left unmatched: 6. This CDR3 is 15 amino acids long. The CDR3 DNA sequence: TGCGCCAGCAGCTTGTTCGGGGGAGGGTCAGATACGCAGTATTTT. It specifies CASSLFGGGSDTQYF.

This clone was seen a handful of times. This chain joins TRBV5-5 and TRBJ2-5; 7 nucleotides agree with TRBD2. The CDR3 sequence is 14 residues long. V trimming: 4 bases; J trimming: 3 bases; junction bases outside the gene matches: 6. Per the germline V gene, CDR1 is SGHKS and CDR2 is YYEKEE (reference sequence). The CDR3 nucleotides read TGTGCCAGCAGCCGGGCCAGCGGGAAAGAGACCCAGTACTTC. It specifies CASSRASGKETQYF.